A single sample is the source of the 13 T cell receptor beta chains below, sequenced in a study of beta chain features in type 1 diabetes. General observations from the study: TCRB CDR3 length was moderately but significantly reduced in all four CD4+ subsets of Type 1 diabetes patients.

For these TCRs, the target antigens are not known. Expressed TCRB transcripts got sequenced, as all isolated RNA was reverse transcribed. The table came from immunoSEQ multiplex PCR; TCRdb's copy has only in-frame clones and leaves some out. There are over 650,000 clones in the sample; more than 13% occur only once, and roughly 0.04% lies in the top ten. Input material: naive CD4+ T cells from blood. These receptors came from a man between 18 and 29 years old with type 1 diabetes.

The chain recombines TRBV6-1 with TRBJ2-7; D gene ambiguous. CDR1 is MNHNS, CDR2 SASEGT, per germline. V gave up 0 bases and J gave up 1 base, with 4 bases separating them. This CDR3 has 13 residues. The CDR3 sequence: CASSEARSYEQYF. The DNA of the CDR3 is TGTGCCAGCAGTGAAGCCCGATCCTACGAGCAGTACTTC.

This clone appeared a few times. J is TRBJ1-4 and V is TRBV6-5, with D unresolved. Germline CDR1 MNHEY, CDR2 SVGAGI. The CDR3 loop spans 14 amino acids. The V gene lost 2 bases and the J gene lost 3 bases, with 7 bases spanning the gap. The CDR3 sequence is CASSYQPANEKLFF. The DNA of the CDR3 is TGTGCCAGCAGTTACCAGCCAGCTAATGAAAAACTGTTTTTT.

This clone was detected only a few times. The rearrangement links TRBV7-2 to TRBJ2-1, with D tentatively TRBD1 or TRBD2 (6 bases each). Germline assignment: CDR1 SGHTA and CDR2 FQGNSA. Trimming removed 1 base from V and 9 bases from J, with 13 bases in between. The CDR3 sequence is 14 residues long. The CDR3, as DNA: TGTGCCAGCAGCTTAGGTAGCGGAGGGGGTGAGCAGTTCTTC. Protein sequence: CASSLGSGGGEQFF.

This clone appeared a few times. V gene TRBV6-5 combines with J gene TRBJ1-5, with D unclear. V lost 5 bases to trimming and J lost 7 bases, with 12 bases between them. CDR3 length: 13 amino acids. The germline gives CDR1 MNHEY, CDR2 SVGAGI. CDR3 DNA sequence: TGTGCCAGCAGTGAGGCTTACGGCCAGCCCCAGCATTTT. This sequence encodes CASSEAYGQPQHF.

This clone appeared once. The CDR3 is CASRVDGNTEAFF. The DNA for the CDR3 is TGTGCCAGCAGAGTGGACGGAAACACTGAAGCTTTCTTT. The chain links TRBV2 to TRBJ1-1, with D unresolved. The CDR3 covers 13 residues. Germline V gene data show CDR1 as SNHLY and CDR2 as FYNNEI. Deletions cut 6 bases from V and 2 bases from J, with 10 bases between.

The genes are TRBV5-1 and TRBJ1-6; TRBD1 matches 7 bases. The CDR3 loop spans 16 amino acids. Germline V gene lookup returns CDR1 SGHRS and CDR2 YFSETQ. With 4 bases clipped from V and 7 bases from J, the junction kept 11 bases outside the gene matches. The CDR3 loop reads CASSIRTGTENSPLHF. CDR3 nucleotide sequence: TGCGCCAGCAGCATACGAACCGGGACAGAGAATTCACCCCTCCACTTT.

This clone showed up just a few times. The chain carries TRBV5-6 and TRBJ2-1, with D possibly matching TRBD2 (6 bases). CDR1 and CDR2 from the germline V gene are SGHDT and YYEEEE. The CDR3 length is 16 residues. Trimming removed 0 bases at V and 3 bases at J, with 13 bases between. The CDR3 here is CASSLDGGKFYNEQFF. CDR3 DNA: TGTGCCAGCAGCTTGGACGGCGGGAAGTTCTACAATGAGCAGTTCTTC.

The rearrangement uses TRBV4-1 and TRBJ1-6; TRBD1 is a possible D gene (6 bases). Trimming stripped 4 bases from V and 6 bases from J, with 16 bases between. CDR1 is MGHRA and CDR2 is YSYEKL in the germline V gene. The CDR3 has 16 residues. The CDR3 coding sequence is TGCGCCAGCAGCCGCACAGGGTTTGAACCTAATTCACCCCTCCACTTT. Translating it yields CASSRTGFEPNSPLHF.

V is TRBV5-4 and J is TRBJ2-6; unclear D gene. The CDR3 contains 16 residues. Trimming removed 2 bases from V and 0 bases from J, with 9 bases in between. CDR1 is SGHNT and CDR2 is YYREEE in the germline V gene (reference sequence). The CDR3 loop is CASSLIQSSGANVLTF. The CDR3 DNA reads TGTGCCAGCAGCTTAATTCAGAGCTCTGGGGCCAACGTCCTGACTTTC.

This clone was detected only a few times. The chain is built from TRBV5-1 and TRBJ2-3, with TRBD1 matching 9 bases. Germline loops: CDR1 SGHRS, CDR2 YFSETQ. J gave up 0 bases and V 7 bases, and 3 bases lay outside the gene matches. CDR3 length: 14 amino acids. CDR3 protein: CASRTGASTDTQYF. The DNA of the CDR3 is TGCGCCAGCCGGACAGGGGCGAGCACAGATACGCAGTATTTT.

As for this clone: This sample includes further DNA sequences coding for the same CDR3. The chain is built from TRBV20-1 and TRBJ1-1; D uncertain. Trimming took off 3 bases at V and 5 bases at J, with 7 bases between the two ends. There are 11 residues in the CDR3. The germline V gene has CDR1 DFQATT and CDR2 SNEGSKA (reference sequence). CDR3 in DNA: TGCAGTGCTAGTCGGGGTACTGAAGCTTTCTTT. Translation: CSASRGTEAFF.

CDR3 protein: CATSRPQGTNEKLFF. In nucleotides, the CDR3 is TGTGCCACCAGCAGACCACAGGGCACTAATGAAAAACTGTTTTTT. The chain employs TRBV15 and TRBJ1-4, with D possibly being TRBD1 (6 bases). The V end was cut by 2 bases, the J end by 2 bases, with 9 bases between. Germline CDR1 is LNHNV and CDR2 is YYDKDF (reference sequence). CDR3 length: 15 residues.

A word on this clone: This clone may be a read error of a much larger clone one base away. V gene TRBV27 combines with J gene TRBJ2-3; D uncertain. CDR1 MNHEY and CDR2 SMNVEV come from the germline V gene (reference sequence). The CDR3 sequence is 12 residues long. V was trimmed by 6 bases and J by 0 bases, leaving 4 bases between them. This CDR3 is CASSLSTDTQYF. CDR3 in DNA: TGTGCCAGCAGCCTTAGCACAGATACGCAGTATTTT.